This passage covers 3 T cell receptor beta chains from one sample sequenced in a study of blood T cell repertoires in COVID-19. Method: immunoSEQ multiplex PCR; TCRdb's copy keeps in-frame clones and lacks some. The profile shows 250,000 to 350,000 clones, around 89% of them singletons. The sequenced sample consisted of peripheral blood. The receptors were gathered from a woman aged 30 to 39 who had recovered from COVID-19.

The chain recombines TRBV19 with TRBJ1-1; D is possibly TRBD1 (6 bases). V lost 1 base and J 6 bases, leaving 12 bases between the germline ends. Germline V CDR1 and CDR2: LNHDA, SQIVND (reference sequence). The CDR3 length is 14 residues. The CDR3 sequence: CASSIGRGWAEAFF. In DNA form, the CDR3 reads TGTGCCAGTAGTATAGGTAGGGGGTGGGCTGAAGCTTTCTTT.

The CDR3 region has the DNA TGTGCCAGCAGCAAACAGGGCCAGAGGTACGAGCAGTACTTC. Protein product: CASSKQGQRYEQYF. V usage is TRBV21-1 and J usage is TRBJ2-7; the table assigns TRBD1, which was not confirmed against the DNA. TRBV21-1 is reported as a pseudogene. This CDR3 is built from 14 residues.

V gene TRBV2 combines with J gene TRBJ2-1; a weak D match, TRBD1 (5 bases). Looked up from germline, CDR1 is SNHLY and CDR2 is FYNNEI. This CDR3 has 13 amino acids. V was shortened by 6 bases and J by 3 bases, with 9 bases between the two germline ends. In DNA form, the CDR3 reads TGTGCCAGCAGCCTCACAGGCTACAATGAGCAGTTCTTC. Translation gives CASSLTGYNEQFF. Full variable domain (rest looked up from reference TRBV2 and TRBJ2-1): EPEVTQTPSHQVTQMGQEVILRCVPISNHLYFYWYRQILGQKVEFLVSFYNNEISEKSEIFDDQFSVERPDGSNFTLKIRSTKLEDSAMYFCASSLTGYNEQFFGPGTRLTVL.